The 6 T cell receptor beta chains below all came from one sample that was sequenced in a study of cytomegalovirus exposure and HLA in healthy donors. The PCR employed 60 Vbeta primers together with 13 Jbeta primers. The table came from immunoSEQ multiplex PCR; TCRdb's copy has only in-frame clones and leaves some out. Of about 130,000 clones in the sample, 17% were seen once. The sample consisted of PBMCs. Source of these receptors: a female donor in good health and CMV-seropositive.

The V call is TRBV7-9, the J call TRBJ2-3; 8 nucleotides align to TRBD2. Trimming at V came to 4 bases and at J to 0 bases, leaving 6 bases not matched to a gene. The CDR3 runs 16 residues. The germline CDR1 and CDR2 sequences are SEHNR and FQNEAQ (reference sequence). CDR3 coding DNA: TGTGCCAGCAGCTCGAATAGCGGGGCGAGCACAGATACGCAGTATTTT. It translates to CASSSNSGASTDTQYF.

A few counts support this clone. The chain links TRBV5-1 to TRBJ1-6, with D maybe TRBD1 (6 bases). Trimming removed 4 bases from V and 12 bases from J, with 17 bases in between. Germline assignment: CDR1 SGHRS and CDR2 YFSETQ. This CDR3 is built from 14 residues. Here the CDR3 DNA reads TGCGCCAGCAGCGTTACCCCGGACAGTCAACCCCTCCACTTT. Translating gives CASSVTPDSQPLHF.

The gene calls are TRBV4-2 and TRBJ1-3; 7 bases are a match to TRBD1. Losses at the gene ends were 3 bases for V and 8 bases for J; bases not matched to a gene: 16. Germline V CDR1 and CDR2: LGHNA, YNFKEQ. The CDR3 loop spans 17 amino acids. DNA for the CDR3: TGTGCCAGCAGCCATTCGATAGCAGGGGGATGGGAGGACACCATATATTTT. Its translation: CASSHSIAGGWEDTIYF.

The V and J genes are TRBV9 and TRBJ2-3; 10 bases are shared with TRBD2. The CDR3 consists of 15 residues. Germline V gives CDR1 SGDLS, CDR2 YYNGEE. V lost 5 bases and J lost 2; bases outside the gene matches: 5. The CDR3 DNA reads TGTGCCAGCAGTCATAGCGGGGGGCCCACAGATACGCAGTATTTT. Encoded protein: CASSHSGGPTDTQYF.

The CDR3 loop reads CASRLTGGDYGYTF. For the CDR3, the DNA is TGTGCCAGCAGACTCACAGGGGGGGACTATGGCTACACCTTC. The rearrangement joins TRBV6-1 to TRBJ1-2; 8 bases match TRBD1. V shed 6 bases, J shed 3 bases, and the junction held 6 bases outside the gene matches. CDR3 size: 14 residues. Germline V gives CDR1 MNHNS, CDR2 SASEGT.

This clone was recorded a few times. The chain employs TRBV5-6 and TRBJ2-3; D is ambiguous. Deletions cut 4 bases from V and 2 bases from J, with 5 bases between. The length of the CDR3 is 12 residues. Per germline, CDR1 SGHDT and CDR2 YYEEEE. The CDR3 DNA reads TGTGCCAGCAGCACAAACACAGATACGCAGTATTTT. Amino acids: CASSTNTDTQYF.